The clone carrying this T cell receptor beta chain appeared a few times. Antigen: not known. These data belong to a study of post-analysis software for immune sequencing data. Study conclusions and caveats: Five TRBV segments, including TRBV5-6, TRBV5-1 and TRBV20-1, were more frequent in patients than controls. Patients with multiple sclerosis recorded significantly lower normalized Chao1 diversity than controls, the study found.

The TCR beta cDNA libraries carried unique molecular identifiers. Hundreds of thousands of cDNA molecules came from about 1 to 10 million T cells. TCRdb analysed the PCR reads with MiXCR anew, one entry per CDR3 protein. This table holds fewer than 850,000 distinct CDR3 sequences, about 32% found once. CDR1 SGHDT and CDR2 YYEEEE come from the germline V gene. The CDR3 runs 16 residues. V dropped 3 bases and J dropped 4; count of bases not matched to a gene: 9. Sequenced material: blood. The clonotype was recovered from a girl aged 10 to 17 with multiple sclerosis. The chain recombines TRBV5-6 with TRBJ2-7; TRBD1 agrees at 11 bases. The CDR3 DNA is TGTGCCAGCAGCTCGTTTGGACAGGGGGCAACGTACGAGCAGTACTTC. It translates to CASSSFGQGATYEQYF. The full variable domain, rest sourced from reference TRBV5-6 and TRBJ2-7, is DAGVTQSPTHLIKTRGQQVTLRCSPKSGHDTVSWYQQALGQGPQFIFQYYEEEERQRGNFPDRFSGHQFPNYSSELNVNALLLGDSALYLCASSSFGQGATYEQYFGPGTRLTVT.